The source of this T cell receptor (beta chain) is a study of T cells in Graves' hyperthyroidism and ophthalmopathy. Findings and caveats of the study: Ophthalmopathy was model-predicted a median approximately six months pre-onset. Most thyroid-expanded clonotypes above 0.001 were also found in blood.

V gave up 6 bases and J gave up 0 bases; unmatched junction bases: 6. The germline CDR1 and CDR2 sequences are MNHEY and SMNVEV (reference sequence). The CDR3 covers 16 residues. Not enrolled were patients with uncontrolled infection, other autoimmune disease, pregnancy or lactation. Diagnostic assessment was based on clinical symptoms, serum thyroxine and TRAb, thyroid ultrasound and orbital computed tomography. Concerning this clonotype: Its antigen is unknown.

Template material for amplifying TCR beta CDR3 regions consisted of RNA transcripts. When the TCR CDR3 underwent first-round RT-PCR, the HTBI primer set was used. Each CDR3 protein is one row after TCRdb ran MiXCR on the multiplex PCR reads. This sample has 530,000 or so distinct CDR3 sequences, with about 43% found just once. This chain connects TRBV27 to TRBJ1-5; 9 bases are shared with TRBD1. The TCR was taken from a woman aged 18-35 years with Graves' hyperthyroidism. Sequences were obtained from peripheral blood or thyroid tissue (not recorded which). CDR3 nucleotide sequence: TGTGCCAGCAGCCGCCGGACAGGGGTTAGCAATCAGCCCCAGCATTTT. It specifies CASSRRTGVSNQPQHF.